Shown below are 28 T cell receptor beta chains from a single sample sequenced in a study of cytomegalovirus exposure and HLA in healthy donors. PCR used 60 Vbeta primers and 13 Jbeta primers. The assay was immunoSEQ multiplex PCR, and TCRdb's table has in-frame clones only and misses some. The sample includes around 140,000 clones, 55% to 80% of them seen just once. Input material: PBMCs. Receptors were obtained from a woman aged 35 to 49 in good health and CMV-seronegative.

A few counts support this clone. V and J are TRBV7-8 and TRBJ1-5; no clear D gene. Germline V gene lookup returns CDR1 SGHVS and CDR2 FQNEAQ. The CDR3 length is 15 residues. Trimming stripped 3 bases from V and 4 bases from J, with 13 bases between. The CDR3 nucleotides are TGTGCCAGCAGCTTCCGGAAGTGGGCAAATCAGCCCCAGCATTTT. Protein sequence: CASSFRKWANQPQHF.

The chain couples TRBV4-2 to TRBJ2-1, with 11 bases lining up with TRBD2. Germline trimming cut 7 bases from V and 10 bases from J; bases unmatched to any gene: 15. CDR1 is LGHNA and CDR2 is YNFKEQ in the germline V gene. The CDR3 covers 16 residues. Here the CDR3 reads CASTQEKTSGGGEQFF. CDR3 nucleotide sequence: TGTGCCAGCACTCAAGAGAAAACTAGCGGGGGTGGCGAGCAGTTCTTC.

The rearrangement joins TRBV7-2 to TRBJ2-3; 9 bases are a match to TRBD2. Looked up from germline, CDR1 is SGHTA and CDR2 is FQGNSA. J lost 6 bases, V lost 2 bases, and 9 bases had no gene match. The CDR3 runs 16 residues. The CDR3 bases are TGTGCCAGCAGCTTAATCGGCGGGGGGGTTCGGGATACGCAGTATTTT. Amino acid sequence: CASSLIGGGVRDTQYF.

This clone has a handful of counts. The CDR3 loop is CSVGTGWDEKLFF. The CDR3 coding sequence is TGCAGCGTCGGGACAGGTTGGGATGAAAAACTGTTTTTT. The gene calls are TRBV29-1 and TRBJ1-4, with 8 bases fitting TRBD1. J gave up 6 bases and V 6 bases, and 6 bases lay outside the gene matches. The CDR3 length is 13 residues. Germline V gene data show CDR1 as SQVTM and CDR2 as ANQGSEA.

This clone was seen only a few times. The rearrangement joins TRBV28 to TRBJ1-1; TRBD1 matches 7 bases. CDR3 length: 16 amino acids. CDR1 and CDR2 (germline): MDHEN, SYDVKM. V lost 5 bases and J lost 1; bases outside the gene matches: 10. The CDR3 loop reads CASSPTTTGTNTEAFF. The CDR3 nucleotides read TGTGCCAGCAGTCCAACGACGACAGGGACGAACACTGAAGCTTTCTTT.

This clone showed up just once. The rearrangement joins TRBV7-2 to TRBJ2-7; a possible D gene is TRBD1 (6 bases). CDR1 is SGHTA, CDR2 FQGNSA, per germline. CDR3 length: 12 amino acids. Trimming pared 5 bases from V and 5 bases from J, leaving 10 bases between. CDR3 DNA sequence: TGTGCCAGCAGCACTCGGACAGACGAGCAGTACTTC. It yields the protein CASSTRTDEQYF.

This chain links TRBV9 with TRBJ1-5, with D hard to call. Trimming took 1 base from V and 0 from J, leaving 17 bases between them. Germline assignment: CDR1 SGDLS and CDR2 YYNGEE. This CDR3 spans 18 amino acids. CDR3: CASSVPPLCPYSNQPQHF. In nucleotides, the CDR3 is TGTGCCAGCAGCGTACCCCCCCTCTGCCCCTATAGCAATCAGCCCCAGCATTTT.

This sequence joins TRBV25-1 and TRBJ2-3, with TRBD1 identical over 7 bases. V was pared by 1 base and J by 4 bases, with 8 bases of the junction left unmatched. The CDR3 contains 16 residues. Germline CDR1 reads MGHDK; CDR2 reads SYGVNS. The CDR3 loop reads CASSESIDRAADTQYF. CDR3 DNA: TGTGCCAGCAGTGAATCTATAGACAGGGCGGCAGATACGCAGTATTTT.

This rearrangement joins TRBV5-1 to TRBJ2-1; 13 nucleotides match TRBD2. In germline, CDR1 is SGHRS, CDR2 YFSETQ. CDR3 length equals 15 residues. V lost 2 bases to trimming and J lost 6 bases; unmatched junction nucleotides: 2. DNA of the CDR3: TGCGCCAGCAGCTTCGGGACTAGCGGGGTCAATGAGCAGTTCTTC. It yields the protein CASSFGTSGVNEQFF.

This clone occurred a few times. The chain employs TRBV27 and TRBJ1-2; D unclear. Germline V gives CDR1 MNHEY, CDR2 SMNVEV (reference sequence). V lost 6 bases, J lost 5 bases, and 10 bases lay in between. This CDR3 is built from 12 residues. In nucleotides, the CDR3 is TGTGCCAGCAGGGGAGGTTTGTATGGCTACACCTTC. Translating it yields CASRGGLYGYTF.

The chain has TRBV11-1 and TRBJ1-1; D might be TRBD1 (6 bases). Germline-derived CDR1 and CDR2 are SGHAT and FQDESV (reference sequence). The CDR3 is 13 residues long. Trimming stripped 8 bases from V and 5 bases from J, with 15 bases between. The CDR3 DNA sequence: TGTGCCAGCTCGCTGGGGGGGCAGACTGAAGCTTTCTTT. The encoded protein is CASSLGGQTEAFF.

This chain uses TRBV18 with TRBJ1-2, with 11 nucleotides matching TRBD1. The length of the CDR3 is 15 residues. Germline CDR1 and CDR2: KGHSH and LQKENI. V gave up 2 bases and J gave up 6 bases; unmatched junction bases: 5. CDR3 sequence (DNA): TGTGCCAGCTCACCAAACCGGGACAGGGGGGATGGCTACACCTTC. Protein: CASSPNRDRGDGYTF.

There are a few counts of this clone. V usage is TRBV7-2 and J usage is TRBJ1-6; the D gene is possibly TRBD1 (5 bases). This CDR3 comprises 15 residues. Germline V gene sequence: CDR1 SGHTA, CDR2 FQGNSA. Trimming left V 1 base short and J 9 bases short, with 13 bases between. CDR3 nucleotide sequence: TGTGCCAGCAGCTTAGATTGGGGCGGGACTTCACCCCTCCACTTT. Its translation is CASSLDWGGTSPLHF.

The CDR3 is CASGDRGGHNEQFF. DNA for the CDR3: TGTGCCAGCGGGGACAGGGGTGGGCACAATGAGCAGTTCTTC. This chain uses TRBV5-8 with TRBJ2-1; TRBD1 matches 10 bases. Germline CDR1 and CDR2: SGHTS and YDEGEE. The CDR3 extends over 14 amino acids. The J segment lost 5 bases and the V segment lost 7 bases, leaving 6 bases of the junction unmatched.

V is TRBV6-6 and J is TRBJ1-1, with TRBD1 matching 10 bases. The ends lost 6 bases at V and 6 bases at J; junction bases unmatched: 7. CDR3 size: 14 residues. CDR1 and CDR2 from the germline V gene are MNHNY and SVGAGI (reference sequence). CDR3 nucleotides: TGTGCCAGCAGCCTCGACAGGGGGCGGGCTGAAGCTTTCTTT. Amino acids: CASSLDRGRAEAFF.

This rearrangement joins TRBV2 to TRBJ1-5, with D hard to call. The V and J ends lost 2 bases and 5 bases respectively, with 7 bases between them. CDR1 and CDR2 (germline): SNHLY, FYNNEI. The CDR3 loop spans 13 amino acids. CDR3 amino acids: CASSEQEYQPQHF. CDR3 sequence (DNA): TGTGCCAGCAGTGAACAGGAATATCAGCCCCAGCATTTT.

The gene calls are TRBV10-3 and TRBJ1-1, with D unresolved. Trimming removed 5 bases from V and 0 bases from J, with 10 bases in between. The CDR3 has 14 residues. The V gene's germline CDR1 is ENHRY and CDR2 SYGVKD. The CDR3 sequence is CAISSSLLNTEAFF. CDR3 DNA sequence: TGTGCCATCAGTTCTTCCCTATTGAACACTGAAGCTTTCTTT.

The chain uses TRBV18 and TRBJ2-2; perhaps TRBD2 as D (7 bases). V gave up 3 bases and J gave up 2 bases, with 10 bases separating them. CDR1 and CDR2 (germline): KGHSH, LQKENI. The CDR3 consists of 15 residues. The CDR3 spells CASSPRGPNTGELFF. Here the CDR3 DNA reads TGTGCCAGCTCACCGCGGGGGCCCAACACCGGGGAGCTGTTTTTT.

V gene TRBV6-6 combines with J gene TRBJ1-5; TRBD1 aligns across 7 bases. This CDR3 comprises 16 residues. Trimming cost V 4 bases and J 7 bases; bases outside gene matches: 13. Germline assignment: CDR1 MNHNY and CDR2 SVGAGI (reference sequence). CDR3 coding DNA: TGTGCCAGCAGTTTAGATGACAGGGTACCAGGACAGCCCCAGCATTTT. Its translation: CASSLDDRVPGQPQHF.

The V call is TRBV19, the J call TRBJ1-5, with TRBD1 as a possible D gene (6 bases). CDR3 length equals 16 residues. CDR1 is LNHDA, CDR2 SQIVND, per germline (reference sequence). V was pared by 7 bases and J by 3 bases, with 19 bases between. CDR3 sequence reads: CASKRQGLLDNQPQHF. In nucleotides, the CDR3 is TGTGCCAGTAAGAGGCAGGGGCTTTTGGACAATCAGCCCCAGCATTTT.

The rearrangement links TRBV28 to TRBJ1-2; no clear D gene. Germline lookup yields CDR1 MDHEN and CDR2 SYDVKM. V lost 5 bases, J lost 4 bases, and 11 bases lay in between. The CDR3 is 13 amino acids. DNA of the CDR3: TGTGCCAGCAGTGGAGACGGGGTCTATGGCTACACCTTC. Amino acid sequence: CASSGDGVYGYTF.

This rearrangement joins TRBV2 to TRBJ2-5; 8 bases agree with TRBD2. In germline, CDR1 is SNHLY, CDR2 FYNNEI. The CDR3 covers 13 residues. After removal of 6 bases from V and 4 bases from J, the junction contained 4 bases not matched to a gene. The CDR3 spells CASSLGLAETQYF. CDR3 in DNA: TGTGCCAGCAGCTTAGGACTAGCAGAGACCCAGTACTTC.

V gene TRBV29-1 combines with J gene TRBJ1-1, with D possibly TRBD1 on 5 matching bases. This CDR3 is built from 13 residues. Looked up from germline, CDR1 is SQVTM and CDR2 is ANQGSEA. Deletions cut 0 bases from V and 0 bases from J, with 5 bases between. The CDR3 DNA reads TGCAGCGTTGAAGACAGGGTGAACACTGAAGCTTTCTTT. It translates to CSVEDRVNTEAFF.

This rearrangement joins TRBV7-9 to TRBJ1-4; D perhaps matches TRBD1 (5 bases). Per germline, CDR1 SEHNR and CDR2 FQNEAQ (reference sequence). This CDR3 comprises 12 residues. V dropped 8 bases and J dropped 6 bases, with 10 bases sitting between them. The CDR3 reads CASSRGDEKLFF. In DNA, the CDR3 is TGTGCCAGCTCCCGGGGGGATGAAAAACTGTTTTTT.

The chain recombines TRBV7-2 with TRBJ1-5; weak D call: TRBD1 (6 bases). CDR1 is SGHTA and CDR2 is FQGNSA in the germline V gene. The CDR3 loop spans 13 amino acids. Trimming stripped 4 bases from V and 5 bases from J, with 9 bases between. DNA for the CDR3: TGTGCCAGCAGCTCCTACAGGGATCAGCCCCAGCATTTT. Translation gives CASSSYRDQPQHF.

CDR3: CASSIRGANTGELFF. CDR3 coding DNA: TGCGCCAGCAGCATCCGGGGGGCGAACACCGGGGAGCTGTTTTTT. The chain is built from TRBV5-1 and TRBJ2-2; 7 bases are a match to TRBD2. The V segment lost 4 bases and the J segment 0 bases; nucleotides outside the gene matches: 3. Looked up from germline, CDR1 is SGHRS and CDR2 is YFSETQ. This CDR3 is 15 amino acids long. The full variable domain, with the rest looked up from reference TRBV5-1 and TRBJ2-2, is KAGVTQTPRYLIKTRGQQVTLSCSPISGHRSVSWYQQTPGQGLQFLFEYFSETQRNKGNFPGRFSGRQFSNSRSEMNVSTLELGDSALYLCASSIRGANTGELFFGEGSRLTVL.

The gene calls are TRBV2 and TRBJ2-7; TRBD1 matches 7 bases. This CDR3 region has 12 residues. From germline, CDR1 is SNHLY and CDR2 FYNNEI. Germline trimming cut 8 bases from V and 3 bases from J; bases unmatched to any gene: 4. The CDR3, as DNA: TGTGCCAGCGGTGGGGACAGCTACGAGCAGTACTTC. Translated, it gives CASGGDSYEQYF.

The V call is TRBV27, the J call TRBJ1-2, with TRBD1 as a possible D gene (6 bases). Germline V gene lookup returns CDR1 MNHEY and CDR2 SMNVEV (reference sequence). V lost 2 bases, J lost 7 bases, and 11 bases lay in between. The CDR3 consists of 13 residues. This CDR3 is CASSLEGGSGYTF. As DNA, the CDR3 is TGTGCCAGCAGTTTAGAAGGGGGTAGTGGCTACACCTTC.